This T cell receptor (beta chain) was sequenced for a study of cytomegalovirus exposure and HLA in healthy donors. Study observations and caveats: Some V segments could not be told apart, so they were left out, TRBV6-2 and TRBV6-3 among them. Most likely, a cluster of highly shared sequence variants arose as a sequencing artifact. In an earlier analysis, about 87% or about 30%: the productive usage of most TCR beta V segments. Researchers reported in a later analysis that a missense DCLRE1C variant was tied to TCR beta V- and J-gene trimming.

Germline assignment: CDR1 MNHEY and CDR2 SMNVEV (reference sequence). V was shortened by 5 bases and J by 1 base, with 20 bases between the two germline ends. This CDR3 is 17 amino acids long. PCR involved 60 Vbeta and 13 Jbeta primers. Generated by immunoSEQ multiplex PCR, the TCRdb table keeps only in-frame clones and is missing some. The sample has approximately 120,000 clones, about three quarters seen once; the top ten hold about 13%. With regard to this clone: Its antigen is as yet unknown.

The sequence derives from a woman aged 55-69 years in good health and CMV-seropositive. Sequencing input: PBMCs. The V and J genes are TRBV27 and TRBJ1-2; D is perhaps TRBD1 (6 bases). CDR3 bases: TGTGCCAGCAGTCTATATCCCCCACAGGGCGTTAACTATGGCTACACCTTC. The encoded protein is CASSLYPPQGVNYGYTF.